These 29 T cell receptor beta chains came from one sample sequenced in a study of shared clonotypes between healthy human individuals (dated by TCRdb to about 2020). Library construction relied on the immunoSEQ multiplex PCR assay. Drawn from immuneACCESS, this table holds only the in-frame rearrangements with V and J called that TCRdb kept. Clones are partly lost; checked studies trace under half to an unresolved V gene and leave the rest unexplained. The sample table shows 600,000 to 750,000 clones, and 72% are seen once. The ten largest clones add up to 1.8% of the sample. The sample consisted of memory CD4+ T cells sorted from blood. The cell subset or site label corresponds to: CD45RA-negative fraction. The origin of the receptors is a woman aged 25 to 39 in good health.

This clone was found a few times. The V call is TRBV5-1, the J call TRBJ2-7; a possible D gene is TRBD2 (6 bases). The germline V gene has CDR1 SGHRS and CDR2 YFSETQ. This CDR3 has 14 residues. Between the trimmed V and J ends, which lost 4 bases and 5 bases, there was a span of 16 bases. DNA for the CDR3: TGCGCCAGCAGCGGAGGAGGGTCTCTAAACGAGCAGTACTTC. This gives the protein CASSGGGSLNEQYF.

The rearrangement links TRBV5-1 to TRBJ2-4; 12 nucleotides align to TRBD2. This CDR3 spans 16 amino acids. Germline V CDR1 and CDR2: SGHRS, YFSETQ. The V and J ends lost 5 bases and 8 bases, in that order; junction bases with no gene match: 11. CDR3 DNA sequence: TGCGCCAGCAGTCCTAGCGGGAGGGCCAATAGGCACATTCAGTACTTC. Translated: CASSPSGRANRHIQYF.

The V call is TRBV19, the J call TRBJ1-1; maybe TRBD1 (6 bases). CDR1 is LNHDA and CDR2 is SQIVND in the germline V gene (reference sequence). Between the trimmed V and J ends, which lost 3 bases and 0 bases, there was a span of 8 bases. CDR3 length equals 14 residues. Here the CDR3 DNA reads TGTGCCAGTAGTATCGGGACACTGAACACTGAAGCTTTCTTT. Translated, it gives CASSIGTLNTEAFF.

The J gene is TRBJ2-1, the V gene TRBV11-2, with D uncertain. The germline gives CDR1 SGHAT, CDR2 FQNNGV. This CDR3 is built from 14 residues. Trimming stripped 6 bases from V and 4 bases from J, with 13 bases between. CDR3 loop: CASSFLESYNEQFF. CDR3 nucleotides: TGTGCCAGCAGTTTCTTAGAATCTTACAATGAGCAGTTCTTC.

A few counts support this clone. The CDR3 DNA reads as TGTGCCAGCAGTCTACGGACAGGGAATCAGCCCCAGCATTTT. It codes for CASSLRTGNQPQHF. The chain uses TRBV27 and TRBJ1-5; 8 nucleotides match TRBD1. CDR1 MNHEY and CDR2 SMNVEV come from the germline V gene (reference sequence). CDR3 length: 14 amino acids. The J segment lost 4 bases and the V segment lost 5 bases, leaving 4 bases of the junction unmatched.

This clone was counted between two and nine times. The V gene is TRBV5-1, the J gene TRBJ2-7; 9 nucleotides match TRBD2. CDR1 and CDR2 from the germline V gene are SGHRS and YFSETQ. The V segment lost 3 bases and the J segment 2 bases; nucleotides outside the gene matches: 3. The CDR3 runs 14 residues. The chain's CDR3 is CASSWTSATYEQYF. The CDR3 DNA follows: TGCGCCAGCAGCTGGACTAGCGCAACCTACGAGCAGTACTTC.

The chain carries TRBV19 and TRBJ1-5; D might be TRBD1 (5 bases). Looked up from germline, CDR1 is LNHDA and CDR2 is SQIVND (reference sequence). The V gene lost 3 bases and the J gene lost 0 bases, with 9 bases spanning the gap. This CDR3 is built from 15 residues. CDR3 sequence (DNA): TGTGCCAGTAGTATGACGGGACTTAGCAATCAGCCCCAGCATTTT. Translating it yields CASSMTGLSNQPQHF.

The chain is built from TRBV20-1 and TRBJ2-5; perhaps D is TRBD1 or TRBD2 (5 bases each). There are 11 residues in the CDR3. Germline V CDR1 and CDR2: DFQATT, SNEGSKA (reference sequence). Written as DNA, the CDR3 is TGCGGTGGGGGAGTGGGCGAGACCCAGTACTTC. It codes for CGGGVGETQYF.

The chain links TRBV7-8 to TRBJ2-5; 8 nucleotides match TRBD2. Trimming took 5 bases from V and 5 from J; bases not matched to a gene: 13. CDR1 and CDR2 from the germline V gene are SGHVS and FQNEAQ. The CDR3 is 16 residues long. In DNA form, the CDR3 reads TGTGCCAGCAGCCCGCGACTTAGCGGGAATGGCGAGACCCAGTACTTC. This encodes CASSPRLSGNGETQYF.

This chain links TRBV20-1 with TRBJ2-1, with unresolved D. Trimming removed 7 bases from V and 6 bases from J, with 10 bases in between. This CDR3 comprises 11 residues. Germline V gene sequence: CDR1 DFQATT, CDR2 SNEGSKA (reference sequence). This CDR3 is CSGALVNEQFF. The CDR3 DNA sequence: TGCAGTGGGGCTCTGGTCAATGAGCAGTTCTTC.

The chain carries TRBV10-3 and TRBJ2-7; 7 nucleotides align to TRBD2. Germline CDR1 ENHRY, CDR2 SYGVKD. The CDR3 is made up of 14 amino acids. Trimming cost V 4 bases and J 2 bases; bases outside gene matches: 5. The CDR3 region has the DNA TGTGCCATCAGTGGAATTGGGGGGGCCTACGAGCAGTACTTC. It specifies CAISGIGGAYEQYF.

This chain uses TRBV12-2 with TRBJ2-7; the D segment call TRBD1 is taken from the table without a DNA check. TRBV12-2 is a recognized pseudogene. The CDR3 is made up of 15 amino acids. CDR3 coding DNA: TGTGCAAGTCGCCAGGACGGACAGGCTCTTGATGAGCAGTACTTC. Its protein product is CASRQDGQALDEQYF.

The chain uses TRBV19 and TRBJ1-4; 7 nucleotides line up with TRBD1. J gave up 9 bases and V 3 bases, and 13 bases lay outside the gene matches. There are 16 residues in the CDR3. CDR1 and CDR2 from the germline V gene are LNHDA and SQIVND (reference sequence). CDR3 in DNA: TGTGCCAGTAGTATTCCGGGACGACAGGGACAGAAAAAACTGTTTTTT. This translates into CASSIPGRQGQKKLFF. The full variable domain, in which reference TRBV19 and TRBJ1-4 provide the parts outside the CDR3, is DGGITQSPKYLFRKEGQNVTLSCEQNLNHDAMYWYRQDPGQGLRLIYYSQIVNDFQKGDIAEGYSVSREKKESFPLTVTSAQKNPTAFYLCASSIPGRQGQKKLFFGSGTQLSVL.

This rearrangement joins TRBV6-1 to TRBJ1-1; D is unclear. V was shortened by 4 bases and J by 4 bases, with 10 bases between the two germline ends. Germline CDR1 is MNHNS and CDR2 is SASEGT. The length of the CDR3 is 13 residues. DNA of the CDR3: TGTGCCAGCAGTGTACCAGAGGGCACTGAAGCTTTCTTT. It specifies CASSVPEGTEAFF.

Written as DNA, the CDR3 is TGTGCCAGCTCACTGCTAGACCAAGAGACCCAGTACTTC. As protein: CASSLLDQETQYF. The chain employs TRBV18 and TRBJ2-5; D is unresolved. The CDR3 covers 13 residues. V lost 4 bases and J 0 bases, leaving 6 bases between the germline ends. The germline CDR1 and CDR2 sequences are KGHSH and LQKENI.

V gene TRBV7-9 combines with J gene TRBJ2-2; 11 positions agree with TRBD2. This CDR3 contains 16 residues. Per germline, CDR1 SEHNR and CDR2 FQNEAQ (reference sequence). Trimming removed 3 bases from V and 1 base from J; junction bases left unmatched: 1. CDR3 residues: CASSFGTSGNTGELFF. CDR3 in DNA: TGTGCCAGCAGCTTCGGGACTAGCGGGAACACCGGGGAGCTGTTTTTT.

The CDR3 is CASSPISGKSSYEQYF. The CDR3 DNA follows: TGCGCCAGCAGCCCAATAAGCGGGAAGAGCTCCTACGAGCAGTACTTC. The chain combines TRBV4-1 with TRBJ2-7, with TRBD2 matching 7 bases. Germline CDR1 reads MGHRA; CDR2 reads YSYEKL. The ends lost 4 bases at V and 0 bases at J; junction bases unmatched: 9. The CDR3 length is 16 residues.

The CDR3 spells CASSIFTSGGSETQYF. The CDR3 DNA follows: TGCGCCAGCAGCATATTCACTAGCGGGGGGAGTGAGACCCAGTACTTC. The rearrangement joins TRBV5-1 to TRBJ2-5; TRBD2 matches at 12 bases. Germline V lookup: CDR1 SGHRS, CDR2 YFSETQ. The CDR3 is 16 residues long. The V segment lost 4 bases and the J segment 5 bases; nucleotides outside the gene matches: 9.

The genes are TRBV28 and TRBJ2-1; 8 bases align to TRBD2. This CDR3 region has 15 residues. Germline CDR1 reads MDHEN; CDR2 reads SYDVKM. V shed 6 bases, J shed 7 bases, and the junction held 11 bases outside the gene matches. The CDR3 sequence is CASRLPGLASNEQFF. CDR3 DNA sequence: TGTGCCAGCAGATTACCCGGACTAGCTTCGAATGAGCAGTTCTTC.

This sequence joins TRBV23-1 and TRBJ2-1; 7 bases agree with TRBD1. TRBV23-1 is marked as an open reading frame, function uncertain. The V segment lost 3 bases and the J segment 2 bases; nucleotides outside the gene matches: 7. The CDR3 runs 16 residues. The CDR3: CASSQSRQGPYNEQFF. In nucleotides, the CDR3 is TGCGCCAGCAGTCAGTCGAGACAGGGACCCTACAATGAGCAGTTCTTC.

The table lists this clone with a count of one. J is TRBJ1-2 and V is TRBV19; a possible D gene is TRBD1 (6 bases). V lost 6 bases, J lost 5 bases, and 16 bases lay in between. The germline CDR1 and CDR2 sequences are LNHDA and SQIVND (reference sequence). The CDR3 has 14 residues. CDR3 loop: CASRRTALEYGYTF. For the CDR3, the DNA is TGTGCCAGTAGGAGGACAGCCTTGGAATATGGCTACACCTTC.

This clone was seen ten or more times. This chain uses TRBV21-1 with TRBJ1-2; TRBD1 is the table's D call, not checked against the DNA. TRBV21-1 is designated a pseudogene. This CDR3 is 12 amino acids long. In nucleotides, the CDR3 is TGTGCCAGCGGGGCGGACCCCACAGGCTACACCTTC. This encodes CASGADPTGYTF.

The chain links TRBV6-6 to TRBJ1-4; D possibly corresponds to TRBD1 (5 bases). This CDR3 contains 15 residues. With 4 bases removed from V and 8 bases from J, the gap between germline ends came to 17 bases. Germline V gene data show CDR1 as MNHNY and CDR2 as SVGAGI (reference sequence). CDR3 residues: CASSLPGAIGEKLFF. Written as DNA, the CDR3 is TGTGCCAGCAGTTTGCCTGGGGCGATAGGAGAAAAACTGTTTTTT.

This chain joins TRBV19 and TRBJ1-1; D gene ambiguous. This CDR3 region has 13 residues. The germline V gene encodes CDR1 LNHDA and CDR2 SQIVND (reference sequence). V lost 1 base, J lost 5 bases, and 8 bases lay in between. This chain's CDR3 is CASSIGLATEAFF. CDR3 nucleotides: TGTGCCAGTAGTATAGGCCTAGCAACTGAAGCTTTCTTT.

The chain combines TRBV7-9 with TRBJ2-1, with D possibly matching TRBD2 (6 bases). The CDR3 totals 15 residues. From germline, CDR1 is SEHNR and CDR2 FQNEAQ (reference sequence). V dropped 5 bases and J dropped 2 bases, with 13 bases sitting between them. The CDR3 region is CASSPPGSPYNEQFF. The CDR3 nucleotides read TGTGCCAGCAGCCCCCCCGGGAGCCCCTACAATGAGCAGTTCTTC.

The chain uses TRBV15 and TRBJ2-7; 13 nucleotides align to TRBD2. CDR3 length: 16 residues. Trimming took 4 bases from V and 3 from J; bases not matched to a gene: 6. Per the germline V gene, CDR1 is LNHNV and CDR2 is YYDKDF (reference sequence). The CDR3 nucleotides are TGTGCCACCAGCAAGAGACTAGCGGGAGGACTCTACGAGCAGTACTTC. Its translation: CATSKRLAGGLYEQYF.

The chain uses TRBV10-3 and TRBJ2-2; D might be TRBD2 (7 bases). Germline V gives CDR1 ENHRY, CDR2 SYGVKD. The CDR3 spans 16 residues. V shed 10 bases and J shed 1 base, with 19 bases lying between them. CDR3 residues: CASREGGFWNTGELFF. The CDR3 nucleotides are TGTGCCAGCAGAGAGGGGGGGTTTTGGAACACCGGGGAGCTGTTTTTT.

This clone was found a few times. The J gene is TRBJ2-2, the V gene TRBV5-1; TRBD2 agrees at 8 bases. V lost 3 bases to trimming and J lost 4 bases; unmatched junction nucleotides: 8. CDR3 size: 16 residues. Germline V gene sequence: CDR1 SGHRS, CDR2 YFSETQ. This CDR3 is CASSSAGASLTGELFF. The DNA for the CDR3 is TGCGCCAGCAGCTCAGCGGGAGCAAGCCTCACCGGGGAGCTGTTTTTT.

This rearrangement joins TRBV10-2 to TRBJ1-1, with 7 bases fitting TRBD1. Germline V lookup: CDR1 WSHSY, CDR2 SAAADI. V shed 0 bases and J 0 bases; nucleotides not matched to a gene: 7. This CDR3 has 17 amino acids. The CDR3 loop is CASSESKTGLLNTEAFF. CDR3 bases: TGCGCCAGCAGTGAGTCGAAGACAGGGTTGTTGAACACTGAAGCTTTCTTT.